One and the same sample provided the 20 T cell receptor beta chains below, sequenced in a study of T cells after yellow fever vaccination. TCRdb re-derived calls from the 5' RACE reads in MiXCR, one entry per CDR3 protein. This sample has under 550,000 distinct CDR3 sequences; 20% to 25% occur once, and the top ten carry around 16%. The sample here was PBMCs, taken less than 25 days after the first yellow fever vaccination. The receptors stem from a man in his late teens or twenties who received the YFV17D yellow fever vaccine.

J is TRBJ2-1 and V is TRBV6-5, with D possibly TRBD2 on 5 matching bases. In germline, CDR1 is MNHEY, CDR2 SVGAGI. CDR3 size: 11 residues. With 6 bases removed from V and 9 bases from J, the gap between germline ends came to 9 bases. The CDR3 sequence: CASSHGSEQFF. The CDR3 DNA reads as TGTGCCAGCAGCCATGGGAGTGAGCAGTTCTTC.

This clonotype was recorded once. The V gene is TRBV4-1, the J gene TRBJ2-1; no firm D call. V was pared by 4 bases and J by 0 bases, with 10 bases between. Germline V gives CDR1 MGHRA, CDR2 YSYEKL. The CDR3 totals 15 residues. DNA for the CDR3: TGCGCCAGCAGCCCCCGCGAGAGCTCCTACAATGAGCAGTTCTTC. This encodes CASSPRESSYNEQFF.

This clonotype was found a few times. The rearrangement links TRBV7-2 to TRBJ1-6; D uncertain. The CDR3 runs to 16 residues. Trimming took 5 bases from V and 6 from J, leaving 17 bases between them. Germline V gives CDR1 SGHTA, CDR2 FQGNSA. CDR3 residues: CASSRDTAEINSPLHF. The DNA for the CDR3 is TGTGCCAGCAGCCGCGATACGGCTGAGATTAATTCACCCCTCCACTTT.

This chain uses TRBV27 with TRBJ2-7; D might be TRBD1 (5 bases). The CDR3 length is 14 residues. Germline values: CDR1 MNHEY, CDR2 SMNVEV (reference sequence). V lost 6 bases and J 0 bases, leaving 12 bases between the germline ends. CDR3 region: CASSPYRSSYEQYV. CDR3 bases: TGTGCCAGCAGCCCATACAGGAGCTCCTACGAGCAGTACGTC.

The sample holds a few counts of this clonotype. This CDR3 reads CASSRIAGGANEQFF. DNA for the CDR3: TGTGCCAGCAGCCGAATAGCGGGGGGGGCCAATGAGCAGTTCTTC. This chain joins TRBV11-2 and TRBJ2-1; 11 bases agree with TRBD2. Germline V lookup: CDR1 SGHAT, CDR2 FQNNGV. This CDR3 contains 15 residues. V lost 5 bases and J lost 6; bases outside the gene matches: 6. Based on the CDR3 plus reference TRBV11-2 and TRBJ2-1, the full variable domain is EAGVAQSPRYKIIEKRQSVAFWCNPISGHATLYWYQQILGQGPKLLIQFQNNGVVDDSQLPKDRFSAERLKGVDSTLKIQPAKLEDSAVYLCASSRIAGGANEQFFGPGTRLTVL.

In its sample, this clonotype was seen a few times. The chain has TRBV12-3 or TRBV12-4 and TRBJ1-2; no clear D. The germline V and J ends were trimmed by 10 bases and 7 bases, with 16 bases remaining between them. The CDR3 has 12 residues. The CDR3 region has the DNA TGTGCCATTTTACAGTGGGTTGGTGGCTACACCTTC. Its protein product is CAILQWVGGYTF.

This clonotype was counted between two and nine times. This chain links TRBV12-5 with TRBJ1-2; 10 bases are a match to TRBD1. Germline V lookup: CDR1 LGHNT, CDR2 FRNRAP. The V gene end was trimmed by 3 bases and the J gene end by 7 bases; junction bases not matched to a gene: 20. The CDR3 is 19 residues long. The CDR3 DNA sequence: TGTGCTAGTGGTTTCGGTATAGTAACTCGGGACAGGGGAAGAGGTGGCTACACCTTC. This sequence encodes CASGFGIVTRDRGRGGYTF.

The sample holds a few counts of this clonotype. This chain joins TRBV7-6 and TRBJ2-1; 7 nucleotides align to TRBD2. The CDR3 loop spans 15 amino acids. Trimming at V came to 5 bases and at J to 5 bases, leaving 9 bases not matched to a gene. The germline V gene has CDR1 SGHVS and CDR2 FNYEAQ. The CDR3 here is CASSPRGGVHNEQFF. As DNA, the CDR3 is TGTGCCAGCAGCCCGCGCGGGGGTGTTCACAATGAGCAGTTCTTC.

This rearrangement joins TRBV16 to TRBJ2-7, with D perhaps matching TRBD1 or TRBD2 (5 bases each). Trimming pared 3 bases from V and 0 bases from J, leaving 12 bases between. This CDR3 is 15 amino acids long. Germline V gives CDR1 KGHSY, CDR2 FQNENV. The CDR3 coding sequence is TGTGCCAGCAGCCAGGGGACGGCGAGCTCCTACGAGCAGTACTTC. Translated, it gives CASSQGTASSYEQYF. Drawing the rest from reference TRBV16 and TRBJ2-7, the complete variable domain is GEEVAQTPKHLVRGEGQKAKLYCAPIKGHSYVFWYQQVLKNEFKFLISFQNENVFDETGMPKERFSAKCLPNSPCSLEIQATKLEDSAVYFCASSQGTASSYEQYFGPGTRLTVT.

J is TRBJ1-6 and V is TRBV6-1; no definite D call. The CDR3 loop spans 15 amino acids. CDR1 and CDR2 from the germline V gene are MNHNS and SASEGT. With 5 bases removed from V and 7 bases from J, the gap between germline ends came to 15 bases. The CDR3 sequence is CASSPRASGNSPLHF. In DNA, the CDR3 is TGTGCCAGCAGTCCGCGGGCCAGCGGGAATTCACCCCTCCACTTT.

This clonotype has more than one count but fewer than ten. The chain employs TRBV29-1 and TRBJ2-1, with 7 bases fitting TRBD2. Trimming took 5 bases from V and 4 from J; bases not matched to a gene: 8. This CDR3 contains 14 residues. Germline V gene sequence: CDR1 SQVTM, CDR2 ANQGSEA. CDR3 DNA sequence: TGCAGCGTTCACCTAGCGGAGGTTTACAATGAGCAGTTCTTC. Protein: CSVHLAEVYNEQFF.

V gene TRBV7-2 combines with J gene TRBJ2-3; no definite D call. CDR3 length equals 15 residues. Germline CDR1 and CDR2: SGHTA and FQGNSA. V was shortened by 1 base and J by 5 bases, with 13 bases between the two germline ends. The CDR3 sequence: CASSLVALLRDTQYF. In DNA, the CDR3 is TGTGCCAGCAGCTTAGTGGCCCTCTTAAGAGATACGCAGTATTTT.

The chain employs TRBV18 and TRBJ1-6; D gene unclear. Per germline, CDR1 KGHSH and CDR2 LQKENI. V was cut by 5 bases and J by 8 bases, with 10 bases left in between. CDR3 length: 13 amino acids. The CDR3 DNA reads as TGTGCCAGCTCAGGGGAGCAGGATTCACCCCTCCACTTT. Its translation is CASSGEQDSPLHF. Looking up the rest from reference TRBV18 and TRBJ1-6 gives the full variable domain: NAGVMQNPRHLVRRRGQEARLRCSPMKGHSHVYWYRQLPEEGLKFMVYLQKENIIDESGMPKERFSAEFPKEGPSILRIQQVVRGDSAAYFCASSGEQDSPLHFGNGTRLTVT.

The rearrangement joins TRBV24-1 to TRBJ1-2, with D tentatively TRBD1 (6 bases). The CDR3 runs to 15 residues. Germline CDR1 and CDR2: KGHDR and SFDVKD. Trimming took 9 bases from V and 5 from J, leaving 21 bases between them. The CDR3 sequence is CATDPDPGQIYGYTF. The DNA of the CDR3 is TGTGCCACCGACCCTGACCCAGGACAGATTTATGGCTACACCTTC.

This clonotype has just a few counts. For the CDR3, the DNA is TGTGCCAGCAACGAACGGGAGTCTGGAAACACCATATATTTT. It is translated as CASNERESGNTIYF. The chain combines TRBV11-2 with TRBJ1-3, with D uncertain. V was shortened by 7 bases and J by 1 base, with 11 bases between the two germline ends. CDR3 length equals 14 residues. Germline V CDR1 and CDR2: SGHAT, FQNNGV.

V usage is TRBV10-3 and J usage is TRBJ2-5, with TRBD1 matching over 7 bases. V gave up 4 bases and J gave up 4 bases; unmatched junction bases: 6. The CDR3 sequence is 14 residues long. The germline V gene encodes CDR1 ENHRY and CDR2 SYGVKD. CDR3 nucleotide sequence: TGTGCCATCAGTGTGCTTAGGGGGCGAGAGACCCAGTACTTC. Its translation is CAISVLRGRETQYF.

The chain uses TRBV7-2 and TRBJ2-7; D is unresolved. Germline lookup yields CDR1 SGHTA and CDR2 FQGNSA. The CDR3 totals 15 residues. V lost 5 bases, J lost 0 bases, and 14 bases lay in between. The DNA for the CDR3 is TGTGCCAGCAGCCTTACCTTGGGTGTCTCCTACGAGCAGTACTTC. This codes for CASSLTLGVSYEQYF.

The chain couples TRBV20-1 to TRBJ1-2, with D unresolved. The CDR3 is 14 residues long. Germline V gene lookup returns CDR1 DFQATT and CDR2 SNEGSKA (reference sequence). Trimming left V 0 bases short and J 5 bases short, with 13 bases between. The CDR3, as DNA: TGCAGTGCTAGAGATACGTCTCCTTATTATGGCTACACCTTC. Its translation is CSARDTSPYYGYTF.

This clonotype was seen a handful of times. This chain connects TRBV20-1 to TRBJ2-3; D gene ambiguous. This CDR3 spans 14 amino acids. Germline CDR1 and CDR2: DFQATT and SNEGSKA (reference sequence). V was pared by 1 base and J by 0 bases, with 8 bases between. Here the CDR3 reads CSARVVVSTDTQYF. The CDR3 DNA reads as TGCAGTGCTAGAGTGGTTGTGAGCACAGATACGCAGTATTTT.

The DNA of the CDR3 is TGCGCCAGCAGCGACGGATCTAACTATGGCTACACCTTC. It codes for CASSDGSNYGYTF. V usage is TRBV5-1 and J usage is TRBJ1-2; unclear D gene. The germline V gene encodes CDR1 SGHRS and CDR2 YFSETQ. There are 13 residues in the CDR3. V lost 4 bases to trimming and J lost 0 bases, with 7 bases between them.